The entry that follows covers one T cell receptor (beta chain) sequence. This sample was taken from a study of T cell changes during pregnancy in multiple sclerosis. Method: immunoSEQ multiplex PCR; TCRdb's copy keeps in-frame clones and lacks some. The table has tens of thousands of clones, about 91% seen once. Sequences were derived from CD4+ T cells from peripheral blood mononuclear cells, sampled in the third trimester of pregnancy. This TCR came from a female donor in good health, enrolled as a control in a pregnancy study.

Here the CDR3 reads CASSDTPVGGWGNQPQHF. In nucleotides, the CDR3 is TGTGCCAGCAGTGATACGCCGGTGGGGGGTTGGGGCAATCAGCCCCAGCATTTT. This sequence joins TRBV2 and TRBJ1-5; D is possibly TRBD1 (5 bases). The CDR3 extends over 18 amino acids. Germline V lookup: CDR1 SNHLY, CDR2 FYNNEI. Trimming took 3 bases from V and 2 from J, leaving 20 bases between them.